This TCR beta chain is drawn from a study of blood T cell repertoires in COVID-19. Per the germline V gene, CDR1 is MDHEN and CDR2 is SYDVKM. V shed 6 bases and J shed 5 bases, with 7 bases lying between them. This CDR3 contains 12 residues. Clones were read by immunoSEQ multiplex PCR, and TCRdb kept only the in-frame ones, dropping some. The profile shows 140,000 to 150,000 clones, approximately 90% of them singletons. This receptor was taken from a man aged 18 to 29 with COVID-19, enrolled during active disease. Sequenced: peripheral blood. The gene calls are TRBV28 and TRBJ1-4; no firm D call. This chain's CDR3 is CASRSNNEKLFF. The CDR3 nucleotides read TGTGCCAGCAGATCTAACAATGAAAAACTGTTTTTT.